These 10 T cell receptor beta chains originate from one sample sequenced in a study of T cell changes during pregnancy in multiple sclerosis. The data were produced by immunoSEQ multiplex PCR, yet TCRdb's version contains in-frame clones alone and is incomplete. This sample carries roughly 49,000 clones, over 85% of them seen once, and the ten largest clones take 3.9%. This specimen was CD8+ T cells from peripheral blood mononuclear cells, taken after pregnancy. Receptors originate from a female donor with multiple sclerosis, enrolled in a pregnancy study.

The rearrangement uses TRBV21-1 and TRBJ2-3; the tabulated D call, TRBD1, remains unverified against the DNA. TRBV21-1 is classified as a pseudogene. The CDR3 is made up of 15 amino acids. The CDR3: CASSYGTGGMDTQYF. The CDR3, as DNA: TGTGCCAGCAGTTATGGGACAGGGGGTATGGATACGCAGTATTTT.

This sequence joins TRBV5-4 and TRBJ2-7; 11 nucleotides match TRBD1. The CDR3 runs 14 residues. V dropped 4 bases and J dropped 2; count of bases not matched to a gene: 2. Per the germline V gene, CDR1 is SGHNT and CDR2 is YYREEE (reference sequence). This chain's CDR3 is CASSPGQGAYEQYF. The CDR3 bases are TGTGCCAGCAGCCCGGGACAGGGGGCCTACGAGCAGTACTTC.

The chain carries TRBV13 and TRBJ2-7, with TRBD2 identical over 13 bases. Germline assignment: CDR1 PRHDT and CDR2 FYEKMQ (reference sequence). Germline trimming cut 5 bases from V and 2 bases from J; bases unmatched to any gene: 6. The length of the CDR3 is 16 residues. The CDR3 here is CASSETSGGPPYEQYF. CDR3 coding DNA: TGTGCCAGCAGCGAGACTAGCGGGGGGCCACCCTACGAGCAGTACTTC.

The chain uses TRBV7-3 and TRBJ1-5, with D perhaps TRBD1 (6 bases). The CDR3 contains 14 residues. Germline V gene data show CDR1 as SGHTA and CDR2 as FQGTGA. V lost 4 bases and J 4 bases, leaving 11 bases between the germline ends. CDR3 nucleotide sequence: TGTGCCAGCAGCTATGGGACAAGAAATCAGCCCCAGCATTTT. It specifies CASSYGTRNQPQHF.

The chain uses TRBV27 and TRBJ2-7; 8 bases fit TRBD1. This CDR3 has 13 amino acids. Trimming cost V 4 bases and J 3 bases; bases outside gene matches: 2. The germline V gene encodes CDR1 MNHEY and CDR2 SMNVEV (reference sequence). In DNA form, the CDR3 reads TGTGCCAGCAGTTCAGGGGGCTTCTACGAGCAGTACTTC. The encoded protein is CASSSGGFYEQYF.

The V and J genes are TRBV12-5 and TRBJ2-6, with 10 nucleotides matching TRBD1. Germline assignment: CDR1 LGHNT and CDR2 FRNRAP. The CDR3 is made up of 18 amino acids. V shed 7 bases, J shed 1 base, and the junction held 10 bases outside the gene matches. The CDR3 sequence: CASDRPGQGPSGANVLTF. The CDR3 bases are TGTGCTAGTGACCGTCCGGGACAGGGGCCGTCTGGGGCCAACGTCCTGACTTTC.

This sequence joins TRBV4-3 and TRBJ1-5; D perhaps matches TRBD1 (6 bases). V gave up 2 bases and J gave up 5 bases, with 10 bases separating them. The length of the CDR3 is 14 residues. Looked up from germline, CDR1 is LGHNA and CDR2 is YSLEER. The CDR3 sequence is CASSQTQGYQPQHF. CDR3 in DNA: TGCGCCAGCAGCCAAACGCAGGGGTATCAGCCCCAGCATTTT.

The chain joins TRBV18 to TRBJ2-3; D is perhaps TRBD2 (6 bases). Per germline, CDR1 KGHSH and CDR2 LQKENI. With 2 bases removed from V and 9 bases from J, the gap between germline ends came to 9 bases. The CDR3 totals 12 residues. CDR3 in amino acids: CASSPTGGTQYF. CDR3 sequence (DNA): TGTGCCAGCTCACCAACCGGGGGAACGCAGTATTTT.

The chain couples TRBV7-8 to TRBJ2-1; the D gene is possibly TRBD2 (5 bases). V was shortened by 2 bases and J by 5 bases, with 16 bases between the two germline ends. There are 16 residues in the CDR3. Germline values: CDR1 SGHVS, CDR2 FQNEAQ. CDR3 residues: CASSLKASPDHNEQFF. In DNA form, the CDR3 reads TGTGCCAGCAGCTTAAAGGCTAGCCCAGACCACAATGAGCAGTTCTTC. The full variable domain, in which reference TRBV7-8 and TRBJ2-1 provide the parts outside the CDR3, is GAGVSQSPRYKVAKRGQDVALRCDPISGHVSLFWYQQALGQGPEFLTYFQNEAQLDKSGLPSDRFFAERPEGSVSTLKIQRTQQEDSAVYLCASSLKASPDHNEQFFGPGTRLTVL.

CDR3 residues: CASTRSSNQETQYF. CDR3 coding DNA: TGTGCCAGCACCCGTTCTAGTAATCAAGAGACCCAGTACTTC. The chain has TRBV2 and TRBJ2-5; unclear D gene. In germline, CDR1 is SNHLY, CDR2 FYNNEI. The germline V and J ends were trimmed by 7 bases and 2 bases, with 14 bases remaining between them. This CDR3 spans 14 amino acids.